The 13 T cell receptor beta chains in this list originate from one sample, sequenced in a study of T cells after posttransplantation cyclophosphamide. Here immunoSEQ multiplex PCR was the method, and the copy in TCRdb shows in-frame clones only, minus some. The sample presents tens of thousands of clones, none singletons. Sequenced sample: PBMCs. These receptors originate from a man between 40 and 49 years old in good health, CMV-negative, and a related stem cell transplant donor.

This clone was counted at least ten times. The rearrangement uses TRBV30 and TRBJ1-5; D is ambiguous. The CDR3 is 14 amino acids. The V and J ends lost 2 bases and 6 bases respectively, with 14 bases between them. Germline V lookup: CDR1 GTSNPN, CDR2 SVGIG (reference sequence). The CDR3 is CAWSSPGYRQPQHF. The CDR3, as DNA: TGTGCCTGGAGTAGTCCCGGGTACCGTCAGCCCCAGCATTTT.

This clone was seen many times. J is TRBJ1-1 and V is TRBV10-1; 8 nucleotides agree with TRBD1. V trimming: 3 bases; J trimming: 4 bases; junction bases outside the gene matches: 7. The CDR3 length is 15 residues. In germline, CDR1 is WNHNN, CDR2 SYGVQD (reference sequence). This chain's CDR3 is CASSDQGASVTEAFF. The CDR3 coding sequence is TGCGCCAGCAGTGACCAGGGGGCGTCTGTCACTGAAGCTTTCTTT.

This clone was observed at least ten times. CDR3 DNA: TGTGCCAGCAGCTCAAGGGGGACAGGGGGCGAAAAACTGTTTTTT. Protein product: CASSSRGTGGEKLFF. V usage is TRBV11-2 and J usage is TRBJ1-4; 12 nucleotides line up with TRBD1. This CDR3 spans 15 amino acids. V trimming: 4 bases; J trimming: 8 bases; junction bases outside the gene matches: 5. Germline assignment: CDR1 SGHAT and CDR2 FQNNGV.

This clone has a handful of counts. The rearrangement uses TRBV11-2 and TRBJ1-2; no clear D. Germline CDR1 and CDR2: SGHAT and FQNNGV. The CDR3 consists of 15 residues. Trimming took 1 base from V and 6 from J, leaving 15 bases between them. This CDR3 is CASSLVSQAGDGYTF. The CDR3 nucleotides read TGTGCCAGCAGCTTAGTAAGCCAGGCGGGTGATGGCTACACCTTC.

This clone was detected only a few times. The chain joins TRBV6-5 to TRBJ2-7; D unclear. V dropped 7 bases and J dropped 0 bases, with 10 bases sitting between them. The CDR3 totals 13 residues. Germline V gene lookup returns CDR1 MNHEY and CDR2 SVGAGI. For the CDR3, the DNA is TGTGCCAGCATGGGCAGAAGCTCCTACGAGCAGTACTTC. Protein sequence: CASMGRSSYEQYF.

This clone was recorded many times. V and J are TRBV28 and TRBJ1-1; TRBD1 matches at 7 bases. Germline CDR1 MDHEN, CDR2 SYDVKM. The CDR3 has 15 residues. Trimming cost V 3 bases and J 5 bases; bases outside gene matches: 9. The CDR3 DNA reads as TGTGCCAGCAGTTTCCTCGACAGGGTTCATACTGAAGCTTTCTTT. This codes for CASSFLDRVHTEAFF.

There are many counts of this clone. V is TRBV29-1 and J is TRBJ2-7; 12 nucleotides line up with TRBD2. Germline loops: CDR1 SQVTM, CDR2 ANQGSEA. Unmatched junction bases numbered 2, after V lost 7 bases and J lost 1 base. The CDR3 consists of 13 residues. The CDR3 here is CSALAGGSYEQYF. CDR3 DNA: TGCAGCGCCCTAGCGGGAGGGTCCTACGAGCAGTACTTC.

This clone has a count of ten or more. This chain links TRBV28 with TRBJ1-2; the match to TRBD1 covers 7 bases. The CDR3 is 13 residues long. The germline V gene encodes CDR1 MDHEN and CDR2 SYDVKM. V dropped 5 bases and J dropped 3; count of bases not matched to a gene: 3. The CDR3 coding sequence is TGTGCCAGCAGTGCCGGGACAGACTATGGCTACACCTTC. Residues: CASSAGTDYGYTF.

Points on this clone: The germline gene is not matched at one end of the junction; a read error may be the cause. CDR3 amino acids: CASSQPSTDAQYF. The CDR3 DNA reads TGTGCCAGCAGCCAACCTAGCACAGATGCGCAGTATTTT. The V call is TRBV16, the J call TRBJ2-3; TRBD2 is a possible D gene (5 bases). CDR3 size: 13 residues. CDR1 is KGHSY and CDR2 is FQNENV in the germline V gene.

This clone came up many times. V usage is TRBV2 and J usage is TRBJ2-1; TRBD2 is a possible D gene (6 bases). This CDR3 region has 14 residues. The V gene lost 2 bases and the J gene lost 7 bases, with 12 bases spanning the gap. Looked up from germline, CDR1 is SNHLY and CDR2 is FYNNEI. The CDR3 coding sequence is TGTGCCAGCAGTGAATCGGAGGGGTGGAATGAGCAGTTCTTC. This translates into CASSESEGWNEQFF. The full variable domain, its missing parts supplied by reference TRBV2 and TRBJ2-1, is EPEVTQTPSHQVTQMGQEVILRCVPISNHLYFYWYRQILGQKVEFLVSFYNNEISEKSEIFDDQFSVERPDGSNFTLKIRSTKLEDSAMYFCASSESEGWNEQFFGPGTRLTVL.

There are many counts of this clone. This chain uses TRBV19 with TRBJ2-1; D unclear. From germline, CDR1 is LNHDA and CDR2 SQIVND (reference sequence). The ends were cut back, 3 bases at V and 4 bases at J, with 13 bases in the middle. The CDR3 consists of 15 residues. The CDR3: CASSIHSPIYNEQFF. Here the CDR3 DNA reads TGTGCCAGTAGTATCCACTCCCCGATTTACAATGAGCAGTTCTTC.

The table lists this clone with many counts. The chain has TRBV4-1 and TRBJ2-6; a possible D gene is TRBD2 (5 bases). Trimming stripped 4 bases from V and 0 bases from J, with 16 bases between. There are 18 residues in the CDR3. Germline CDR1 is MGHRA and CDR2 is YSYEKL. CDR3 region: CASSRNPPGNSGANVLTF. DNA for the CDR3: TGCGCCAGCAGCCGAAACCCCCCGGGGAACTCTGGGGCCAACGTCCTGACTTTC.

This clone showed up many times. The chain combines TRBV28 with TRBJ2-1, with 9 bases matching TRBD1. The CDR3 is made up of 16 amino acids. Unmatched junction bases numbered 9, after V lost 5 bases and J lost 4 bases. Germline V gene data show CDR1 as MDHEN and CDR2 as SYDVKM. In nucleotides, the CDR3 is TGTGCCAGCAGTCCCACAGGGGGCGAGGGGTACAATGAGCAGTTCTTC. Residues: CASSPTGGEGYNEQFF.